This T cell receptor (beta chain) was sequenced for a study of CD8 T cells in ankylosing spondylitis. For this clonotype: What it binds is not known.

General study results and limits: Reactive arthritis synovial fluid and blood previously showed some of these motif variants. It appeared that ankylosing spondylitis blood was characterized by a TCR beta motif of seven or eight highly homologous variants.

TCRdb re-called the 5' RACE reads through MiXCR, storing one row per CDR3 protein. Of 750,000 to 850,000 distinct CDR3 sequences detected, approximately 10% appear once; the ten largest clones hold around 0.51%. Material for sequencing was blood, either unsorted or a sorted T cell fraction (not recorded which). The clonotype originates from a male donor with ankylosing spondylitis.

This chain's CDR3 is CASSLGTGWGDEQFF. The DNA for the CDR3 is TGTGCCAGCAGCTTAGGGACAGGGTGGGGAGATGAGCAGTTCTTC. This chain links TRBV7-2 with TRBJ2-1; the match to TRBD1 covers 8 bases. Germline V gene lookup returns CDR1 SGHTA and CDR2 FQGNSA. V trimming: 1 base; J trimming: 8 bases; junction bases outside the gene matches: 7. The CDR3 loop spans 15 amino acids.